Listed below are T cell receptor beta chains from one sample, sequenced in a study of blood T cell repertoires in COVID-19. The data were produced by immunoSEQ multiplex PCR, yet TCRdb's version contains in-frame clones alone and is incomplete. The repertoire consists of some 240,000 clones, with roughly 80% occurring once and the leading ten covering approximately 5.2%. The sequencing sample was made of peripheral blood. The origin of the receptors is a woman aged 70-85 years with COVID-19, enrolled during active disease. Both conserved end residues are part of each CDR3. A D gene is named only where the DNA matches it firmly. Clone size appears in some rows only: once, few, many, or a class for an expanded clone.

V gene: TRBV5-1
J gene: TRBJ2-3
clone size: .
D gene: TRBD2
CDR3 protein: CASSLGLAGTGDTQYF
CDR3 DNA: TGCGCCAGCAGCTTGGGGCTAGCGGGGACTGGGGATACGCAGTATTTT

V gene: TRBV30
J gene: TRBJ1-6
clone size: once
D gene: .
CDR3 protein: CAWSPGNSPLHF
CDR3 DNA: TGTGCCTGGTCCCCGGGGAATTCACCCCTCCACTTT

V gene: TRBV19
J gene: TRBJ2-7
clone size: .
D gene: .
CDR3 protein: CASTAGTLPNEQYF
CDR3 DNA: TGTGCCAGTACCGCCGGGACTCTTCCGAACGAGCAGTACTTC

V gene: TRBV27
J gene: TRBJ1-5
clone size: .
D gene: .
CDR3 protein: CASSLTGNRQPQHF
CDR3 DNA: TGTGCCAGCAGTTTAACAGGGAACCGTCAGCCCCAGCATTTT

V gene: TRBV5-1
J gene: TRBJ2-7
clone size: .
D gene: .
CDR3 protein: CASSFSGQYYEQYF
CDR3 DNA: TGCGCCAGCAGTTTTTCCGGACAGTACTACGAGCAGTACTTC

V gene: TRBV20-1
J gene: TRBJ1-1
clone size: .
D gene: .
CDR3 protein: CSASRQAMNTEAFF
CDR3 DNA: TGCAGTGCTAGTAGACAGGCGATGAACACTGAAGCTTTCTTT

V gene: TRBV7-9
J gene: TRBJ2-1
clone size: .
D gene: .
CDR3 protein: CASSPSMASGTGEQFF
CDR3 DNA: TGTGCCAGCAGCCCCTCTATGGCTAGCGGGACAGGAGAGCAGTTCTTC

V gene: TRBV10-3
J gene: TRBJ1-2
clone size: .
D gene: TRBD1
CDR3 protein: CAISVGGADGYTF
CDR3 DNA: TGTGCCATCAGTGTAGGGGGCGCGGATGGCTACACCTTC

V gene: TRBV28
J gene: TRBJ1-1
clone size: .
D gene: TRBD1
CDR3 protein: CASSLSRTGGSPAFF
CDR3 DNA: TGTGCCAGCAGTTTATCAAGGACAGGGGGGTCCCCAGCTTTCTTT

V gene: TRBV3-1/TRBV3-2
J gene: TRBJ1-2
clone size: once
D gene: .
CDR3 protein: CASSRVGAGGYTF
CDR3 DNA: TGTGCCAGCAGCCGGGTAGGGGCGGGGGGCTACACCTTC

V gene: TRBV3-1/TRBV3-2
J gene: TRBJ2-2
clone size: .
D gene: .
CDR3 protein: CASTPTRGIGSGELFF
CDR3 DNA: TGTGCCAGCACCCCTACGAGGGGGATTGGCTCCGGGGAGCTGTTTTTT

V gene: TRBV18
J gene: TRBJ1-6
clone size: .
D gene: .
CDR3 protein: CASSPAGGADSPLHF
CDR3 DNA: TGTGCCAGCTCACCAGCCGGGGGAGCCGATTCACCCCTCCACTTT

V gene: TRBV11-2
J gene: TRBJ2-7
clone size: .
D gene: TRBD1
CDR3 protein: CASSYWTGAYEQYF
CDR3 DNA: TGTGCCAGCAGCTATTGGACAGGGGCCTACGAGCAGTACTTC

V gene: TRBV27
J gene: TRBJ2-3
clone size: .
D gene: .
CDR3 protein: CASSPLASTDTQYF
CDR3 DNA: TGTGCCAGCAGTCCCCTGGCTAGCACAGATACGCAGTATTTT

V gene: TRBV19
J gene: TRBJ2-5
clone size: .
D gene: TRBD1
CDR3 protein: CASSITGGRGETQYF
CDR3 DNA: TGTGCCAGTAGTATCACAGGGGGCCGGGGAGAGACCCAGTACTTC

V gene: TRBV4-3
J gene: TRBJ2-1
clone size: .
D gene: .
CDR3 protein: CASSQESGTYNEQFF
CDR3 DNA: TGCGCCAGCAGCCAAGAATCCGGGACCTACAATGAGCAGTTCTTC

V gene: TRBV27
J gene: TRBJ1-5
clone size: once
D gene: .
CDR3 protein: CASSLFGQGNQPQHF
CDR3 DNA: TGTGCCAGCAGTTTATTCGGGCAGGGTAATCAGCCCCAGCATTTT

V gene: TRBV5-5
J gene: TRBJ1-4
clone size: few
D gene: .
CDR3 protein: CASSLAGLTNEKLFF
CDR3 DNA: TGTGCCAGCAGCTTGGCAGGGTTGACTAATGAAAAACTGTTTTTT

V gene: TRBV7-2
J gene: TRBJ1-3
clone size: .
D gene: .
CDR3 protein: CASSFAGNTIYF
CDR3 DNA: TGTGCCAGCAGCTTCGCTGGAAACACCATATATTTT

V gene: TRBV2
J gene: TRBJ2-5
clone size: .
D gene: .
CDR3 protein: CASSDKTSYQETQYF
CDR3 DNA: TGTGCCAGCAGTGACAAGACATCGTACCAAGAGACCCAGTACTTC

V gene: TRBV14
J gene: TRBJ2-2
clone size: .
D gene: .
CDR3 protein: CASSQVGTPRTGELFF
CDR3 DNA: TGTGCCAGCAGCCAAGTCGGGACACCTCGTACCGGGGAGCTGTTTTTT

V gene: TRBV19
J gene: TRBJ1-2
clone size: .
D gene: TRBD1
CDR3 protein: CASSISRTGSGYTF
CDR3 DNA: TGTGCCAGTAGTATCTCCAGGACAGGGAGTGGCTACACCTTC

V gene: TRBV19
J gene: TRBJ1-5
clone size: .
D gene: .
CDR3 protein: CASSMTGGSNQPQHF
CDR3 DNA: TGTGCCAGTAGTATGACAGGCGGTAGCAATCAGCCCCAGCATTTT

V gene: TRBV2
J gene: TRBJ2-7
clone size: .
D gene: .
CDR3 protein: CASSGLDISYEQYF
CDR3 DNA: TGTGCCAGCAGTGGTCTGGACATTTCCTACGAGCAGTACTTC

V gene: TRBV2
J gene: TRBJ2-3
clone size: .
D gene: .
CDR3 protein: CASSGGRTKSTDTQYF
CDR3 DNA: TGTGCCAGCAGTGGAGGCCGAACGAAATCCACAGATACGCAGTATTTT

V gene: TRBV11-2
J gene: TRBJ1-2
clone size: .
D gene: .
CDR3 protein: CASSPDWGGNYGYTF
CDR3 DNA: TGTGCCAGCAGCCCGGACTGGGGGGGTAACTATGGCTACACCTTC

V gene: TRBV3-1/TRBV3-2
J gene: TRBJ2-1
clone size: .
D gene: TRBD2
CDR3 protein: CASSPTSGGARQFF
CDR3 DNA: TGTGCCAGCAGCCCTACTAGCGGGGGGGCTCGGCAGTTCTTC

V gene: TRBV28
J gene: TRBJ1-6
clone size: few
D gene: TRBD1
CDR3 protein: CASSSLGQVWYSPLHF
CDR3 DNA: TGTGCCAGCAGTTCCCTCGGACAGGTCTGGTATTCACCCCTCCACTTT

V gene: TRBV30
J gene: TRBJ1-2
clone size: few
D gene: .
CDR3 protein: CAWSVPSRRTEDYGYTF
CDR3 DNA: TGTGCCTGGAGTGTACCCTCTCGCAGGACAGAGGACTATGGCTACACCTTC

V gene: TRBV24-1
J gene: TRBJ2-1
clone size: once
D gene: TRBD2
CDR3 protein: CATSDSLAGSYNEQFF
CDR3 DNA: TGTGCCACCAGTGACTCACTAGCGGGCTCCTACAATGAGCAGTTCTTC

V gene: TRBV7-6
J gene: TRBJ2-1
clone size: .
D gene: TRBD2
CDR3 protein: CASSLAVRGLAINSTYNEQFF
CDR3 DNA: TGTGCCAGCAGCTTAGCTGTCAGGGGACTAGCGATTAACAGTACCTACAATGAGCAGTTCTTC

V gene: TRBV5-1
J gene: TRBJ2-1
clone size: .
D gene: .
CDR3 protein: CASSSLGEATISYNEQFF
CDR3 DNA: TGCGCCAGCAGCTCCCTGGGGGAGGCCACGATTTCGTACAATGAGCAGTTCTTC

V gene: TRBV7-6
J gene: TRBJ2-5
clone size: .
D gene: TRBD2
CDR3 protein: CASSGRTSRMQETQYF
CDR3 DNA: TGTGCCAGCAGCGGCAGGACTAGCCGTATGCAGGAGACCCAGTACTTC

V gene: TRBV15
J gene: TRBJ1-4
clone size: .
D gene: .
CDR3 protein: CATSRVATAREKLFF
CDR3 DNA: TGTGCCACCAGCAGGGTGGCCACCGCTAGGGAAAAACTGTTTTTT

V gene: TRBV5-1
J gene: TRBJ2-1
clone size: .
D gene: TRBD2
CDR3 protein: CASRGRAEPYNEQFF
CDR3 DNA: TGCGCCAGCAGGGGGAGGGCAGAGCCCTACAATGAGCAGTTCTTC

V gene: TRBV2
J gene: TRBJ2-3
clone size: once
D gene: TRBD2
CDR3 protein: CASSGGLAGFSDTQYF
CDR3 DNA: TGTGCCAGCAGTGGAGGACTAGCGGGATTTTCAGATACGCAGTATTTT

V gene: TRBV28
J gene: TRBJ2-7
clone size: .
D gene: .
CDR3 protein: CASLGQIATYEQYF
CDR3 DNA: TGTGCCAGCCTCGGACAGATCGCGACCTACGAGCAGTACTTC

V gene: TRBV29-1
J gene: TRBJ1-4
clone size: .
D gene: .
CDR3 protein: CSVEAGGEKLFF
CDR3 DNA: TGCAGCGTTGAGGCGGGAGGGGAAAAACTGTTTTTT

V gene: TRBV29-1
J gene: TRBJ2-3
clone size: .
D gene: TRBD2
CDR3 protein: CSVESGGTDTQYF
CDR3 DNA: TGCAGCGTTGAAAGCGGGGGCACAGATACGCAGTATTTT

V gene: TRBV6-6
J gene: TRBJ2-5
clone size: few
D gene: .
CDR3 protein: CASSYGTRDFQETQYF
CDR3 DNA: TGTGCCAGCAGTTACGGAACCCGGGACTTCCAAGAGACCCAGTACTTC

V gene: TRBV5-4
J gene: TRBJ2-7
clone size: .
D gene: TRBD2
CDR3 protein: CASSSGGGPQLTYEQYF
CDR3 DNA: TGTGCCAGCAGCTCGGGGGGGGGCCCGCAATTAACCTACGAGCAGTACTTC

V gene: TRBV18
J gene: TRBJ1-1
clone size: many
D gene: TRBD1
CDR3 protein: CASSQQRTGIMNTEAFF
CDR3 DNA: TGTGCCAGCTCCCAACAACGGACAGGGATTATGAACACTGAAGCTTTCTTT

V gene: TRBV28
J gene: TRBJ2-2
clone size: .
D gene: TRBD2
CDR3 protein: CASSSGGLAGNTGELFF
CDR3 DNA: TGTGCCAGCAGTTCAGGGGGACTAGCGGGGAACACCGGGGAGCTGTTTTTT

V gene: TRBV6-1
J gene: TRBJ1-6
clone size: .
D gene: .
CDR3 protein: CASSERQGTTPLHF
CDR3 DNA: TGTGCCAGCAGTGAAAGGCAGGGGACGACACCCCTCCACTTT

V gene: TRBV9
J gene: TRBJ1-1
clone size: .
D gene: .
CDR3 protein: CASSVSQGGTEAFF
CDR3 DNA: TGTGCCAGCAGCGTAAGTCAGGGAGGAACTGAAGCTTTCTTT

V gene: TRBV28
J gene: TRBJ1-5
clone size: .
D gene: .
CDR3 protein: CASTSRGNGNQPQHF
CDR3 DNA: TGTGCCAGCACGAGCCGGGGGAATGGCAATCAGCCCCAGCATTTT

V gene: TRBV28
J gene: TRBJ1-5
clone size: .
D gene: .
CDR3 protein: CASSLASKNQPQHF
CDR3 DNA: TGTGCCAGCAGTTTAGCCAGTAAAAATCAGCCCCAGCATTTT

V gene: TRBV10-1
J gene: TRBJ1-6
clone size: .
D gene: TRBD1
CDR3 protein: CASRQGFNSPLHF
CDR3 DNA: TGCGCCAGCAGACAGGGGTTTAATTCACCCCTCCACTTT

V gene: TRBV28
J gene: TRBJ1-4
clone size: .
D gene: .
CDR3 protein: CASSSMAGGTEKLFF
CDR3 DNA: TGTGCCAGCAGTTCCATGGCCGGGGGGACCGAAAAACTGTTTTTT

V gene: TRBV21-1
J gene: TRBJ2-3
clone size: .
D gene: .
CDR3 protein: CASSINPTSTDTQYF
CDR3 DNA: TGTGCCAGCAGCATTAATCCCACTAGCACAGATACGCAGTATTTT

V gene: TRBV6-2/TRBV6-3
J gene: TRBJ1-1
clone size: .
D gene: .
CDR3 protein: CASSYPGIEAFF
CDR3 DNA: TGTGCCAGCAGTTACCCGGGGATTGAAGCTTTCTTT

V gene: TRBV7-8
J gene: TRBJ2-7
clone size: .
D gene: .
CDR3 protein: CASSLDNRDYEQYF
CDR3 DNA: TGTGCCAGCAGCTTAGATAACAGAGACTACGAGCAGTACTTC

V gene: TRBV19
J gene: TRBJ1-2
clone size: .
D gene: .
CDR3 protein: CARSPIKGYTF
CDR3 DNA: TGTGCCAGGTCACCTATTAAGGGCTACACCTTC

V gene: TRBV5-8
J gene: TRBJ1-6
clone size: .
D gene: .
CDR3 protein: CASSSFESSSYNSPLHF
CDR3 DNA: TGTGCCAGCAGCTCTTTTGAGTCGAGCTCCTATAATTCACCCCTCCACTTT

V gene: TRBV28
J gene: TRBJ2-7
clone size: .
D gene: TRBD2
CDR3 protein: CASSSASGVLYEQYF
CDR3 DNA: TGTGCCAGCAGCTCCGCTAGCGGAGTACTCTACGAGCAGTACTTC

V gene: TRBV28
J gene: TRBJ2-7
clone size: .
D gene: .
CDR3 protein: CASSLPGRVAYEQYF
CDR3 DNA: TGTGCCAGCAGTTTGCCTGGCAGGGTTGCATACGAGCAGTACTTC

V gene: TRBV11-3
J gene: TRBJ2-1
clone size: once
D gene: TRBD2
CDR3 protein: CASSGGSTYNEQFF
CDR3 DNA: TGTGCCAGCAGCGGCGGGAGTACCTACAATGAGCAGTTCTTC

V gene: TRBV29-1
J gene: TRBJ2-3
clone size: .
D gene: TRBD1
CDR3 protein: CSEQGATDTQYF
CDR3 DNA: TGCAGCGAGCAGGGGGCCACAGATACGCAGTATTTT

V gene: TRBV3-1/TRBV3-2
J gene: TRBJ1-3
clone size: .
D gene: .
CDR3 protein: CASSSRSSGNTIYF
CDR3 DNA: TGTGCCAGCAGCTCTAGGAGCTCTGGAAACACCATATATTTT

V gene: TRBV28
J gene: TRBJ1-1
clone size: .
D gene: .
CDR3 protein: CASSWYGRDTEAFF
CDR3 DNA: TGTGCCAGCAGTTGGTATGGGAGGGACACTGAAGCTTTCTTT